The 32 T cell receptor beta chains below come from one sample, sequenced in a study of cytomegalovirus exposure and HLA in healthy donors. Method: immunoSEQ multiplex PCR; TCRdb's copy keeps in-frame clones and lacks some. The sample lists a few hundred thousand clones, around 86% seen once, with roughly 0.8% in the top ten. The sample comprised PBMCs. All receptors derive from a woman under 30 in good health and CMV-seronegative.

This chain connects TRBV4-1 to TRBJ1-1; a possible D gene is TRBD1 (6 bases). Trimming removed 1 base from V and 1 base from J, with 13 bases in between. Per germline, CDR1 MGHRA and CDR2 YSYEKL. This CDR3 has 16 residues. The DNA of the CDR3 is TGCGCCAGCAGCCAAGTAACATCAGGGGCGAACACTGAAGCTTTCTTT. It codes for CASSQVTSGANTEAFF.

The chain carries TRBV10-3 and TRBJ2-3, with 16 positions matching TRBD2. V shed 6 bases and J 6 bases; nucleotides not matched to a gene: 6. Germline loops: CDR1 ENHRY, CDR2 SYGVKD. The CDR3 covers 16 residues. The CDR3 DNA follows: TGTGCCATCAGGGGACTAGCGGGAGGGCCCGGGGATACGCAGTATTTT. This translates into CAIRGLAGGPGDTQYF.

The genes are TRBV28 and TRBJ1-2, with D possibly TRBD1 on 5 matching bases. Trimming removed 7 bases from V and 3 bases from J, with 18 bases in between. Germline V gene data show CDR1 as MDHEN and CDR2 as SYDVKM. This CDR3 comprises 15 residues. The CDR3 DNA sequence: TGTGCCAGCACTCACTACCCGTCGGGGGACTATGGCTACACCTTC. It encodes CASTHYPSGDYGYTF.

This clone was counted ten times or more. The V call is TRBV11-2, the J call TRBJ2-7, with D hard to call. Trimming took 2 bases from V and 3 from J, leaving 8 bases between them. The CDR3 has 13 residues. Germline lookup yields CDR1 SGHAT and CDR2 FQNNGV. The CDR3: CASSLTDLYEQYF. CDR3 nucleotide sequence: TGTGCCAGCAGCTTAACAGATCTCTACGAGCAGTACTTC.

CDR3 sequence reads: CASSANPHRYYGYTF. Here the CDR3 DNA reads TGTGCCAGCAGTGCGAACCCCCATCGCTACTATGGCTACACCTTC. J is TRBJ1-2 and V is TRBV27; D is uncertain. The CDR3 covers 15 residues. Trimming stripped 5 bases from V and 3 bases from J, with 16 bases between. Germline CDR1 MNHEY, CDR2 SMNVEV (reference sequence).

For the CDR3, the DNA is TGTGCCAGCAGTGAAGGGAGGGTCCAAGAGACCCAGTACTTC. This sequence encodes CASSEGRVQETQYF. The V gene is TRBV2, the J gene TRBJ2-5, with D possibly matching TRBD2 (6 bases). There are 14 residues in the CDR3. Germline values: CDR1 SNHLY, CDR2 FYNNEI. With 1 base removed from V and 1 base from J, the gap between germline ends came to 7 bases.

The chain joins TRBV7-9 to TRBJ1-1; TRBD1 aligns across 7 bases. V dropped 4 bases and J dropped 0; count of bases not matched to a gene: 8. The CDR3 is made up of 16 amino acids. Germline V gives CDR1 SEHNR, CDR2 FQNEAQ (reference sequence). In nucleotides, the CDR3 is TGTGCCAGCAGCTCGCAGGGGGGACTTATGAACACTGAAGCTTTCTTT. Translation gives CASSSQGGLMNTEAFF.

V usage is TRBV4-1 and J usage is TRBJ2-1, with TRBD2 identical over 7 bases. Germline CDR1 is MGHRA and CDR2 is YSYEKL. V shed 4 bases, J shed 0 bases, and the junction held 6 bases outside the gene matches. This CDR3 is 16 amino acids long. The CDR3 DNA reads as TGCGCCAGCAGCCCCTTGGGGGGGAGCTCCTACAATGAGCAGTTCTTC. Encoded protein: CASSPLGGSSYNEQFF.

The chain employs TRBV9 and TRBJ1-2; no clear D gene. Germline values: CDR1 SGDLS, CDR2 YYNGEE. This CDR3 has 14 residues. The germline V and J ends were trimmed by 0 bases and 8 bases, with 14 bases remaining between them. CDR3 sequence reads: CASSVDSPAGGYTF. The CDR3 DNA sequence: TGTGCCAGCAGCGTAGACAGTCCGGCTGGAGGCTACACCTTC.

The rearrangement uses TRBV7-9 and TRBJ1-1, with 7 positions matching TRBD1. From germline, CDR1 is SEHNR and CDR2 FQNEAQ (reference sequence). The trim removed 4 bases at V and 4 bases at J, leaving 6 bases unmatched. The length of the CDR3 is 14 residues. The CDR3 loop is CASSSQGTGTEAFF. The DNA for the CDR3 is TGTGCCAGCAGCTCACAGGGGACTGGCACTGAAGCTTTCTTT.

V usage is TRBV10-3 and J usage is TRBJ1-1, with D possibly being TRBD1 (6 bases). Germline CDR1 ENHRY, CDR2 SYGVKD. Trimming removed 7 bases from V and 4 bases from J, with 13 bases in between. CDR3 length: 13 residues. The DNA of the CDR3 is TGTGCCATCACTAACAGGGAGAGCACTGAAGCTTTCTTT. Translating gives CAITNRESTEAFF.

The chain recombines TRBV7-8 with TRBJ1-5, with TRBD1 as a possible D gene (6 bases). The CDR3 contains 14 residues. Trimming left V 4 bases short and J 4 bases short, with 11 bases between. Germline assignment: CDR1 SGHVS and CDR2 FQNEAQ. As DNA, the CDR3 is TGTGCCAGCAGCTCCGGACAGCCTAATCAGCCCCAGCATTTT. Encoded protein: CASSSGQPNQPQHF.

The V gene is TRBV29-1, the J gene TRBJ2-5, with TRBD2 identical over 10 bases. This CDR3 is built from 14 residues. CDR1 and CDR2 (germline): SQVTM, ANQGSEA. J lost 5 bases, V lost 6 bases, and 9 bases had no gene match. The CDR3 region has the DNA TGCAGCGTGGGGGGACTAGCGAATATTGAGACCCAGTACTTC. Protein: CSVGGLANIETQYF.

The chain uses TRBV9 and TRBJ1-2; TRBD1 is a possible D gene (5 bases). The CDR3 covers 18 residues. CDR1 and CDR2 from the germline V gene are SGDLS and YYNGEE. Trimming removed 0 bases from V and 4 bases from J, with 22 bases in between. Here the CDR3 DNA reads TGTGCCAGCAGCGTAGCTTCCGGAAAGGACAAGACGTTCTATGGCTACACCTTC. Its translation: CASSVASGKDKTFYGYTF.

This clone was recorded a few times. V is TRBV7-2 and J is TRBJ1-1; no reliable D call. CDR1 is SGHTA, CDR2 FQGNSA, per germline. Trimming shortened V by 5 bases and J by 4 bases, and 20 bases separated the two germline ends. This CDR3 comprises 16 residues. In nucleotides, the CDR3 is TGTGCCAGCAGCGTCACCCCCCCGGGAGTGCGCACTGAAGCTTTCTTT. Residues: CASSVTPPGVRTEAFF. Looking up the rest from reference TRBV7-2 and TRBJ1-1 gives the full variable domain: GAGVSQSPSNKVTEKGKDVELRCDPISGHTALYWYRQSLGQGLEFLIYFQGNSAPDKSGLPSDRFSAERTGGSVSTLTIQRTQQEDSAVYLCASSVTPPGVRTEAFFGQGTRLTVV.

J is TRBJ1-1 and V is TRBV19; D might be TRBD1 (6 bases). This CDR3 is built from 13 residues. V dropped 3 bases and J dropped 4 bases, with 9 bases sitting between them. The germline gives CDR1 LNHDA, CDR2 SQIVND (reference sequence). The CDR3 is CASSIPGVTEAFF. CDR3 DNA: TGTGCCAGTAGTATTCCAGGGGTCACTGAAGCTTTCTTT.

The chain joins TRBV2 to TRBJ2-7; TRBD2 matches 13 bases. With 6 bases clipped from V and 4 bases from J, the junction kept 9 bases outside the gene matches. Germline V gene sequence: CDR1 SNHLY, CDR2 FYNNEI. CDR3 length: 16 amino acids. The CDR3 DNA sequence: TGTGCCAGCAGCGAAACTAGCGGGAGGGCCTGGTACGAGCAGTACTTC. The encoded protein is CASSETSGRAWYEQYF.

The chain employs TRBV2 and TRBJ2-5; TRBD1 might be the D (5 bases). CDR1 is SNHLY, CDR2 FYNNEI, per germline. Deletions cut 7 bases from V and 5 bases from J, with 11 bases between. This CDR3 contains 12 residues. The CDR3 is CASIAGLETQYF. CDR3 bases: TGTGCCAGCATAGCAGGGCTGGAGACCCAGTACTTC.

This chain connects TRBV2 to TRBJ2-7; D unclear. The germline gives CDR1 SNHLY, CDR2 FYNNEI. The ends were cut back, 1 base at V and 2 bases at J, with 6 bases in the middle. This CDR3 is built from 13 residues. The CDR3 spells CASSEEPAYEQYF. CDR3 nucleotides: TGTGCCAGCAGTGAAGAGCCGGCCTACGAGCAGTACTTC.

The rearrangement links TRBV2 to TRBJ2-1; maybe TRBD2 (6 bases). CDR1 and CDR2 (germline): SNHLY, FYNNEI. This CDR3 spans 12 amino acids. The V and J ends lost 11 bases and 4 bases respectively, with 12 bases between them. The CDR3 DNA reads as TGTGCCTGCTCGGGGGATTACAATGAGCAGTTCTTC. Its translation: CACSGDYNEQFF. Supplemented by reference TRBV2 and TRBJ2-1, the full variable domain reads EPEVTQTPSHQVTQMGQEVILRCVPISNHLYFYWYRQILGQKVEFLVSFYNNEISEKSEIFDDQFSVERPDGSNFTLKIRSTKLEDSAMYFCACSGDYNEQFFGPGTRLTVL.

Here the CDR3 reads CASSSTGLAGYEQYF. In DNA, the CDR3 is TGTGCCAGCAGCTCGACTGGGCTAGCTGGGTACGAGCAGTACTTC. The chain uses TRBV5-4 and TRBJ2-7; tentative D call: TRBD2 (5 bases). CDR1 is SGHNT, CDR2 YYREEE, per germline (reference sequence). This CDR3 spans 15 amino acids. Trimming cost V 3 bases and J 4 bases, with 17 bases left between them.

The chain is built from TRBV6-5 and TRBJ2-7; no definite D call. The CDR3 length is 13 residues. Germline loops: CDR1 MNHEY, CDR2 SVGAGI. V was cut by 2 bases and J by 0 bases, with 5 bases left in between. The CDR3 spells CASSYTVSYEQYF. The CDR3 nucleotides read TGTGCCAGCAGTTACACGGTCTCCTACGAGCAGTACTTC.

Here the CDR3 DNA reads TGTGCCTGGATGTGGACTAGCGGGAGTATCACCGGGGAGCTGTTTTTT. It yields the protein CAWMWTSGSITGELFF. The V call is TRBV30, the J call TRBJ2-2; 13 nucleotides align to TRBD2. The CDR3 is made up of 16 amino acids. Germline V gene lookup returns CDR1 GTSNPN and CDR2 SVGIG (reference sequence). V shed 4 bases, J shed 4 bases, and the junction held 6 bases outside the gene matches. The whole variable domain, filled in from reference TRBV30 and TRBJ2-2, reads SQTIHQWPATLVQPVGSPLSLECTVEGTSNPNLYWYRQAAGRGLQLLFYSVGIGQISSEVPQNLSASRPQDRQFILSSKKLLLSDSGFYLCAWMWTSGSITGELFFGEGSRLTVL.

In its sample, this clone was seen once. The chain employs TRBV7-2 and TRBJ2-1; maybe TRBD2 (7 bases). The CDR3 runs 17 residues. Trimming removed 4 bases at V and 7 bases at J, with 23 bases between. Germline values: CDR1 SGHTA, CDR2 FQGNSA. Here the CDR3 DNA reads TGTGCCAGCAGCTCGACGGTCGGGGCCAGGGGAGGGAATGAGCAGTTCTTC. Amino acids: CASSSTVGARGGNEQFF.

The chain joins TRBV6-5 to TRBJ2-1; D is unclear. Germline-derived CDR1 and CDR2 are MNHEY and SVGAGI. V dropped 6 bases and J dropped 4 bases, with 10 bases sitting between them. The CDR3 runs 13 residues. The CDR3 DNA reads TGTGCCAGCAGGGGCGCCACTTACAATGAGCAGTTCTTC. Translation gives CASRGATYNEQFF.

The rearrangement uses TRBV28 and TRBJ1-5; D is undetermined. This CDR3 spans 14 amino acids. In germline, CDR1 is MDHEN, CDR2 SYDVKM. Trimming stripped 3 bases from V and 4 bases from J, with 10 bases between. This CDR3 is CASSFRLRNQPQHF. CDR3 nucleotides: TGTGCCAGCAGTTTTCGATTGAGAAATCAGCCCCAGCATTTT. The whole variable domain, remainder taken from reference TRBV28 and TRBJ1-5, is DVKVTQSSRYLVKRTGEKVFLECVQDMDHENMFWYRQDPGLGLRLIYFSYDVKMKEKGDIPEGYSVSREKKERFSLILESASTNQTSMYLCASSFRLRNQPQHFGDGTRLSIL.

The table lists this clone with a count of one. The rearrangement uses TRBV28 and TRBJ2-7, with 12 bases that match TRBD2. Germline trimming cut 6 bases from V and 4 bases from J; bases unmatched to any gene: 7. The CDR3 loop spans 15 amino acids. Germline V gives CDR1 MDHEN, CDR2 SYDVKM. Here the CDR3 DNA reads TGTGCCAGCAGCCGATCTAGCGGGGGGGGATACGAGCAGTACTTC. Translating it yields CASSRSSGGGYEQYF. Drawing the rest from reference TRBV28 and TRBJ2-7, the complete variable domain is DVKVTQSSRYLVKRTGEKVFLECVQDMDHENMFWYRQDPGLGLRLIYFSYDVKMKEKGDIPEGYSVSREKKERFSLILESASTNQTSMYLCASSRSSGGGYEQYFGPGTRLTVT.

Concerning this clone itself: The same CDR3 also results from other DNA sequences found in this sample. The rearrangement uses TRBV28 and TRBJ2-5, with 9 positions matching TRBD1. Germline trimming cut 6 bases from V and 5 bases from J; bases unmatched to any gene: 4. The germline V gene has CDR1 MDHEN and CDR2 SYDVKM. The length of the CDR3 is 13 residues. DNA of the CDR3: TGTGCCAGCAGCTTCGACAGGGGGGAGACCCAGTACTTC. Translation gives CASSFDRGETQYF.

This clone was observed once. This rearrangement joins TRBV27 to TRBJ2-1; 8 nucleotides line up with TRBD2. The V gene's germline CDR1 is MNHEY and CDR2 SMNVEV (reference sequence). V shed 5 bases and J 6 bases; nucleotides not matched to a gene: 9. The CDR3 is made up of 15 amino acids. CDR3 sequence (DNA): TGTGCCAGCAGTCCCCGACTCCGGGGGGGCAATGAGCAGTTCTTC. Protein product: CASSPRLRGGNEQFF.

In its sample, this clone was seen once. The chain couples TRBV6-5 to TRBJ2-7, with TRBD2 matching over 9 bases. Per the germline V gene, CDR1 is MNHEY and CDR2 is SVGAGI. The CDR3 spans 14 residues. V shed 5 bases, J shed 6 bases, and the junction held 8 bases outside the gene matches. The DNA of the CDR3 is TGTGCCAGCAGTCTCGGACTAGCGACGTCCGAGCAGTACTTC. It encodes CASSLGLATSEQYF.

In DNA form, the CDR3 reads TGTGCCAGCAGTAACTCTCCGGACAGGGGGCTAGGGAACTATGGCTACACCTTC. It specifies CASSNSPDRGLGNYGYTF. This rearrangement joins TRBV27 to TRBJ1-2, with TRBD1 identical over 11 bases. V lost 5 bases to trimming and J lost 2 bases; unmatched junction nucleotides: 13. This CDR3 contains 18 residues. CDR1 and CDR2 from the germline V gene are MNHEY and SMNVEV (reference sequence).

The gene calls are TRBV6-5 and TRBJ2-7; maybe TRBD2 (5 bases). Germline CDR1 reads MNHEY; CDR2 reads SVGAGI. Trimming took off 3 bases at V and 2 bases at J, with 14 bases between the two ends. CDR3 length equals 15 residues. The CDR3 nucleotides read TGTGCCAGCAGTTATCGGGGTGAGAGGGCCTACGAGCAGTACTTC. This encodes CASSYRGERAYEQYF.